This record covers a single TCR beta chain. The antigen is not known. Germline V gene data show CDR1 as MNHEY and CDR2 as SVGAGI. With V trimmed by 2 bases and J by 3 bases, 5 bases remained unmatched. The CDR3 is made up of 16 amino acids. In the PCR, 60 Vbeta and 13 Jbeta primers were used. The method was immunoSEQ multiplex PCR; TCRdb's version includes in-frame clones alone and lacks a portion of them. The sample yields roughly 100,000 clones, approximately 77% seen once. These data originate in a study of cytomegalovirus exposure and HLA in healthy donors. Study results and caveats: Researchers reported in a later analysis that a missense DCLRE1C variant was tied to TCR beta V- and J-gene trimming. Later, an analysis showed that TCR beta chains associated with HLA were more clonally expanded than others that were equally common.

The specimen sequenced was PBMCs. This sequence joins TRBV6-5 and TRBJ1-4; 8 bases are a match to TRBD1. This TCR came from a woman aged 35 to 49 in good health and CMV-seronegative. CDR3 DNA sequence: TGTGCCAGCAGTTACCTCAGGGGGCAGCCTAATGAAAAACTGTTTTTT. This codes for CASSYLRGQPNEKLFF.